A selection of T cell receptor beta chains follows, all from one sample in a study of shared T cell receptors in the human thymus. Method: immunoSEQ multiplex PCR; TCRdb's copy keeps in-frame clones and lacks some. The sample carries about 500,000 clones, around 78% recorded once. This same sample was also taken into another study, of human thymus T cells.

The material sequenced was thymocytes. These receptors were obtained from a boy younger than two with a congenital heart defect. Both conserved end residues are part of each CDR3. A D gene is named only where the DNA matches it firmly. Not every row has a clone size; where given, it reads once, few, many or a size class.

j_gene: TRBJ1-4
v_gene: TRBV7-9
d_gene: .
abundance: .
CDR3aa: CASSGGPTETNEKLFF
CDR3nt: TGTGCCAGCAGCGGGGGCCCGACGGAAACTAATGAAAAACTGTTTTTT

j_gene: TRBJ2-2
v_gene: TRBV15
d_gene: .
abundance: once
CDR3aa: CATSRGELGNTGELFF
CDR3nt: TGTGCCACCAGCCGGGGAGAACTCGGGAACACCGGGGAGCTGTTTTTT

j_gene: TRBJ2-7
v_gene: TRBV6-1
d_gene: .
abundance: .
CDR3aa: CASREAEGGFQTYEQYF
CDR3nt: TGTGCCAGCAGGGAAGCCGAAGGAGGGTTTCAGACCTACGAGCAGTACTTC

j_gene: TRBJ1-1
v_gene: TRBV5-4
d_gene: TRBD1
abundance: .
CDR3aa: CASSPPGQGRTEAFF
CDR3nt: TGTGCCAGCAGCCCTCCGGGACAGGGACGCACTGAAGCTTTCTTT

j_gene: TRBJ1-4
v_gene: TRBV10-2
d_gene: .
abundance: .
CDR3aa: CASSERGGARGFEKLFF
CDR3nt: TGCGCCAGCAGTGAGAGGGGGGGCGCGAGGGGCTTTGAAAAACTGTTTTTT

j_gene: TRBJ2-1
v_gene: TRBV5-1
d_gene: TRBD2
abundance: .
CDR3aa: CASSSERENDNEQFF
CDR3nt: TGCGCCAGCAGCTCCGAGCGGGAGAATGACAATGAGCAGTTCTTC

j_gene: TRBJ2-7
v_gene: TRBV19
d_gene: .
abundance: once
CDR3aa: CASSIRGPRGEQYF
CDR3nt: TGTGCCAGTAGTATCAGGGGTCCTCGAGGGGAGCAGTACTTC

j_gene: TRBJ2-3
v_gene: TRBV13
d_gene: TRBD2
abundance: .
CDR3aa: CASSTRDYNPHTDTQYF
CDR3nt: TGTGCCAGCAGCACCCGGGACTATAACCCCCACACAGATACGCAGTATTTT

j_gene: TRBJ2-1
v_gene: TRBV4-3
d_gene: TRBD2
abundance: .
CDR3aa: CASSQDQRGSSYNEQFF
CDR3nt: TGCGCCAGCAGCCAAGATCAGCGGGGGAGCTCCTACAATGAGCAGTTCTTC

j_gene: TRBJ2-1
v_gene: TRBV4-2
d_gene: .
abundance: .
CDR3aa: CASSQDSLATLQFF
CDR3nt: TGTGCCAGCAGCCAAGATAGCCTAGCGACCCTTCAGTTCTTC

j_gene: TRBJ2-7
v_gene: TRBV4-3
d_gene: TRBD1
abundance: .
CDR3aa: CASSQGYDRGKLAYEQYF
CDR3nt: TGCGCCAGCAGCCAAGGATATGACAGGGGGAAACTAGCCTACGAGCAGTACTTC

j_gene: TRBJ2-2
v_gene: TRBV7-8
d_gene: TRBD2
abundance: .
CDR3aa: CASSSLAGPGELFF
CDR3nt: TGTGCCAGCAGCTCGCTAGCGGGCCCCGGGGAGCTGTTTTTT

j_gene: TRBJ2-3
v_gene: TRBV5-6
d_gene: TRBD2
abundance: .
CDR3aa: CASSLFGGRANTQYF
CDR3nt: TGTGCCAGCAGCTTGTTCGGCGGGAGGGCCAATACGCAGTATTTT

j_gene: TRBJ2-3
v_gene: TRBV4-3
d_gene: .
abundance: .
CDR3aa: CASSQDRGRTDTQYF
CDR3nt: TGCGCCAGCAGCCAAGATCGTGGGCGCACAGATACGCAGTATTTT

j_gene: TRBJ2-5
v_gene: TRBV5-6
d_gene: .
abundance: .
CDR3aa: CASSLLRVPETQYF
CDR3nt: TGTGCCAGCAGCTTGTTACGGGTACCAGAGACCCAGTACTTC

j_gene: TRBJ2-7
v_gene: TRBV5-5
d_gene: .
abundance: .
CDR3aa: CASSLVPVYEQYF
CDR3nt: TGTGCCAGCAGCTTGGTTCCAGTCTACGAGCAGTACTTC

j_gene: TRBJ2-1
v_gene: TRBV6-4
d_gene: .
abundance: once
CDR3aa: CASSDSKRGSYNEQFF
CDR3nt: TGTGCCAGCAGTGACTCTAAAAGGGGCTCCTACAATGAGCAGTTCTTC

j_gene: TRBJ2-1
v_gene: TRBV4-2
d_gene: TRBD2
abundance: .
CDR3aa: CASSREGLAGRNEQFF
CDR3nt: TGTGCCAGCAGCCGAGAGGGACTAGCGGGAAGGAATGAGCAGTTCTTC

j_gene: TRBJ2-7
v_gene: TRBV27
d_gene: .
abundance: .
CDR3aa: CASSPGGTGISYEQYF
CDR3nt: TGTGCCAGCAGTCCGGGGGGGACAGGGATCTCCTACGAGCAGTACTTC

j_gene: TRBJ2-3
v_gene: TRBV12-5
d_gene: .
abundance: .
CDR3aa: CACPGSSTDTQYF
CDR3nt: TGTGCTTGCCCGGGATCCAGCACAGATACGCAGTATTTT

j_gene: TRBJ2-7
v_gene: TRBV6-1
d_gene: .
abundance: .
CDR3aa: CALIPGVSSYEQYF
CDR3nt: TGTGCCCTCATCCCCGGGGTTAGCTCCTACGAGCAGTACTTC

j_gene: TRBJ2-7
v_gene: TRBV15
d_gene: TRBD1
abundance: .
CDR3aa: CATSRDLGTATYEQYF
CDR3nt: TGTGCCACCAGCAGAGATCTGGGGACAGCCACCTACGAGCAGTACTTC

j_gene: TRBJ2-4
v_gene: TRBV6-5
d_gene: .
abundance: .
CDR3aa: CASSYSELTKNIQYF
CDR3nt: TGTGCCAGCAGTTACTCGGAGCTAACCAAAAACATTCAGTACTTC

j_gene: TRBJ1-1
v_gene: TRBV4-2
d_gene: .
abundance: .
CDR3aa: CASSQENREITEAFF
CDR3nt: TGTGCCAGCAGCCAAGAAAACAGGGAGATCACTGAAGCTTTCTTT

j_gene: TRBJ2-7
v_gene: TRBV25-1
d_gene: .
abundance: .
CDR3aa: CASRGRQAPYEQYF
CDR3nt: TGTGCCAGCCGAGGGCGGCAGGCCCCCTACGAGCAGTACTTC

j_gene: TRBJ1-2
v_gene: TRBV6-1
d_gene: TRBD1
abundance: .
CDR3aa: CATTTRTGANGYTF
CDR3nt: TGTGCCACCACGACGAGGACAGGGGCAAATGGCTACACCTTC

j_gene: TRBJ1-5
v_gene: TRBV7-2
d_gene: .
abundance: .
CDR3aa: CASSLVAGDSNQPQHF
CDR3nt: TGTGCCAGCAGCTTAGTCGCGGGGGATAGCAATCAGCCCCAGCATTTT

j_gene: TRBJ2-1
v_gene: TRBV7-9
d_gene: TRBD2
abundance: .
CDR3aa: CASSLEGSGANEQFF
CDR3nt: TGTGCCAGCAGCTTAGAAGGAAGCGGGGCAAATGAGCAGTTCTTC

j_gene: TRBJ2-7
v_gene: TRBV12-5
d_gene: TRBD2
abundance: .
CDR3aa: CASGSLPTSGRKVTIGYEQYF
CDR3nt: TGTGCTAGTGGTTCCCTACCGACTAGCGGGAGAAAGGTAACGATTGGGTACGAGCAGTACTTC

j_gene: TRBJ2-1
v_gene: TRBV6-5
d_gene: .
abundance: .
CDR3aa: CASRHSSVPEQFF
CDR3nt: TGTGCCAGCAGGCACTCTAGTGTTCCTGAGCAGTTCTTC

j_gene: TRBJ2-7
v_gene: TRBV10-1
d_gene: TRBD1
abundance: once
CDR3aa: CASSEGSCGTGVCEQYF
CDR3nt: TGCGCCAGCAGTGAAGGCTCTTGTGGGACAGGGGTATGCGAGCAGTACTTC

j_gene: TRBJ2-1
v_gene: TRBV6-1
d_gene: .
abundance: .
CDR3aa: CASSVRPSRGREDRLGFF
CDR3nt: TGTGCCAGCAGTGTCCGACCGTCGAGGGGGCGGGAGGACCGGCTGGGGTTCTTC

j_gene: TRBJ1-5
v_gene: TRBV5-6
d_gene: .
abundance: .
CDR3aa: CASSVGGDNQPQHF
CDR3nt: TGTGCCAGCAGCGTGGGGGGGGACAATCAGCCCCAGCATTTT

j_gene: TRBJ1-1
v_gene: TRBV6-4
d_gene: .
abundance: .
CDR3aa: CASSVDGGCRTEAFF
CDR3nt: TGTGCCAGCAGTGTCGACGGGGGTTGTCGTACTGAAGCTTTCTTT

j_gene: TRBJ2-7
v_gene: TRBV6-5
d_gene: TRBD2
abundance: .
CDR3aa: CASSHRGLAFYEQYF
CDR3nt: TGTGCCAGCAGTCACAGGGGACTAGCTTTCTACGAGCAGTACTTC

j_gene: TRBJ2-7
v_gene: TRBV6-1
d_gene: TRBD2
abundance: .
CDR3aa: CASSEIGGQRDSYEQYF
CDR3nt: TGTGCCAGCAGTGAAATCGGCGGGCAGCGGGACTCCTACGAGCAGTACTTC

j_gene: TRBJ2-3
v_gene: TRBV11-3
d_gene: TRBD1
abundance: .
CDR3aa: CASSPTGGDTQYF
CDR3nt: TGTGCCAGCAGCCCGACAGGGGGAGATACGCAGTATTTT

j_gene: TRBJ2-7
v_gene: TRBV7-6
d_gene: .
abundance: once
CDR3aa: CASSPSGGYEQYF
CDR3nt: TGTGCCAGCAGCCCGAGCGGTGGGTACGAGCAGTACTTC

j_gene: TRBJ2-1
v_gene: TRBV10-1
d_gene: .
abundance: .
CDR3aa: CASSAIRGIVYNEQFF
CDR3nt: TGCGCCAGCAGCGCAATAAGAGGGATCGTCTACAATGAGCAGTTCTTC

j_gene: TRBJ2-7
v_gene: TRBV19
d_gene: .
abundance: .
CDR3aa: CASSLTPLTGPIFYEQYF
CDR3nt: TGTGCCAGTAGTCTAACGCCCCTTACAGGTCCCATCTTTTACGAGCAGTACTTC

j_gene: TRBJ2-1
v_gene: TRBV11-2
d_gene: TRBD2
abundance: .
CDR3aa: CASSPSSGSDEQFF
CDR3nt: TGTGCCAGCAGCCCCTCCAGCGGGAGCGATGAGCAGTTCTTC

j_gene: TRBJ2-1
v_gene: TRBV7-2
d_gene: TRBD2
abundance: .
CDR3aa: CASSQIPRLAGGVDEQFF
CDR3nt: TGTGCCAGCAGCCAAATTCCCCGACTAGCGGGAGGGGTGGATGAGCAGTTCTTC

j_gene: TRBJ2-5
v_gene: TRBV6-1
d_gene: TRBD2
abundance: .
CDR3aa: CASTTQGGRVQYF
CDR3nt: TGTGCCAGCACCACCCAGGGAGGGAGGGTCCAGTACTTC

j_gene: TRBJ1-2
v_gene: TRBV4-3
d_gene: .
abundance: .
CDR3aa: CASSHTDSFNYGYTF
CDR3nt: TGCGCCAGCAGCCACACCGACAGCTTTAACTATGGCTACACCTTC

j_gene: TRBJ2-7
v_gene: TRBV28
d_gene: .
abundance: few
CDR3aa: CASSPLRSEEQYF
CDR3nt: TGTGCCAGCAGTCCCCTACGGAGTGAGGAGCAGTACTTC

j_gene: TRBJ2-7
v_gene: TRBV28
d_gene: .
abundance: few
CDR3aa: CASKEGDYEQYF
CDR3nt: TGTGCCAGCAAAGAGGGTGACTACGAGCAGTACTTC

j_gene: TRBJ1-2
v_gene: TRBV20-1
d_gene: .
abundance: few
CDR3aa: CSARTVYGYTF
CDR3nt: TGCAGTGCCCGGACAGTCTATGGCTACACCTTC

j_gene: TRBJ2-3
v_gene: TRBV28
d_gene: .
abundance: few
CDR3aa: CASTPLGNSDTQYF
CDR3nt: TGTGCCAGCACCCCCCTCGGGAATTCAGATACGCAGTATTTT

j_gene: TRBJ2-7
v_gene: TRBV28
d_gene: TRBD2
abundance: .
CDR3aa: CASSFGGIYRGSYEQYF
CDR3nt: TGTGCCAGCAGTTTCGGGGGGATATATAGGGGTTCCTACGAGCAGTACTTC

j_gene: TRBJ2-2
v_gene: TRBV5-6
d_gene: TRBD1
abundance: .
CDR3aa: CASSAGQANTGELFF
CDR3nt: TGTGCCAGCAGCGCTGGACAGGCGAACACCGGGGAGCTGTTTTTT

j_gene: TRBJ2-3
v_gene: TRBV5-6
d_gene: .
abundance: .
CDR3aa: CASSPALAASTDTQYF
CDR3nt: TGTGCCAGCAGCCCTGCCTTAGCGGCTAGCACAGATACGCAGTATTTT

j_gene: TRBJ2-3
v_gene: TRBV7-9
d_gene: TRBD2
abundance: few
CDR3aa: CASSLLISGGFSTDTQYF
CDR3nt: TGTGCCAGCAGCTTACTTATTAGCGGGGGATTTAGCACAGATACGCAGTATTTT

j_gene: TRBJ2-3
v_gene: TRBV6-1
d_gene: TRBD2
abundance: .
CDR3aa: CASNRTSGPSDTQYF
CDR3nt: TGTGCCAGCAATCGGACTAGCGGGCCCTCAGATACGCAGTATTTT

j_gene: TRBJ2-3
v_gene: TRBV27
d_gene: TRBD1
abundance: .
CDR3aa: CASSLAGGLNTDTQYF
CDR3nt: TGTGCCAGCAGTTTAGCAGGGGGCTTAAACACAGATACGCAGTATTTT